Below, 22 T cell receptor beta chains from the same sample are listed, as sequenced in a study of regulatory T cells in long-lasting Graves disease. Noted time point: newly diagnosed GD, antithyroid drugs for less than 3 months. Extracted PBMC RNA gave rise to the TCR library. Libraries of TCR beta came from iRepertoire HTBI primers plus Arm-PCR of CDR3 regions. One entry per CDR3 protein, called by TCRdb with MiXCR from the multiplex PCR reads. The table has about 610,000 distinct CDR3 sequences, 16% seen once. This same sample was also part of a study on T cells in Graves' hyperthyroidism and ophthalmopathy.

The sequences come from peripheral blood mononuclear cells (PBMCs), collected at new diagnosis, from a patient treated with antithyroid drugs. These receptors originate from a man younger than 30 with Graves disease.

A single count supports this clonotype. The junction departs from germline at one end; a sequencing error may be responsible. The chain has TRBV3-1 and TRBJ2-2; 12 bases line up with TRBD2. CDR3 size: 18 residues. Germline assignment: CDR1 LGHDT and CDR2 YNNKEL (reference sequence). In nucleotides, the CDR3 is TGTGCCAGCAGCCAAGTATTTTCTAGCGGGAGGGGCACCGGGGAGCCGTTTTTT. Its translation is CASSQVFSSGRGTGEPFF.

This clonotype has just a few counts. The chain links TRBV6-1 to TRBJ2-7, with 8 bases fitting TRBD2. After removal of 6 bases from V and 7 bases from J, the junction contained 14 bases not matched to a gene. The CDR3 has 15 amino acids. Per the germline V gene, CDR1 is MNHNS and CDR2 is SASEGT. The CDR3 nucleotides are TGTGCCAGCAGCTACCGGGGGGGGATTGGGGTTGAGCAGTACTTC. It specifies CASSYRGGIGVEQYF.

This clonotype was recorded at least ten times. The genes are TRBV3-1 and TRBJ1-5, with a weak D call TRBD1 (5 bases). This CDR3 is 14 amino acids long. Trimming shortened V by 1 base and J by 4 bases, and 8 bases separated the two germline ends. Per the germline V gene, CDR1 is LGHDT and CDR2 is YNNKEL (reference sequence). This CDR3 is CASSQVAGNQPQHF. CDR3 sequence (DNA): TGTGCCAGCAGCCAAGTTGCAGGGAATCAGCCCCAGCATTTT.

The chain is built from TRBV10-3 and TRBJ2-5; D might be TRBD1 (7 bases). V lost 5 bases and J 2 bases, leaving 12 bases between the germline ends. Germline V lookup: CDR1 ENHRY, CDR2 SYGVKD. The CDR3 is made up of 14 amino acids. The CDR3 loop is CAISIQGGQETQYF. The CDR3 DNA reads as TGTGCCATCAGTATTCAGGGGGGTCAAGAGACCCAGTACTTC.

This clonotype showed up many times. The chain uses TRBV5-1 and TRBJ2-7; 8 positions agree with TRBD1. Trimming took 0 bases from V and 1 from J; bases not matched to a gene: 9. Germline V lookup: CDR1 SGHRS, CDR2 YFSETQ. This CDR3 contains 17 residues. The DNA of the CDR3 is TGCGCCAGCAGCTTGGCCCGTGCGGGACAGGTGTCCTACGAGCAGTACTTC. This gives the protein CASSLARAGQVSYEQYF.

This clonotype was found many times. The rearrangement joins TRBV7-9 to TRBJ2-1, with TRBD2 matching over 7 bases. Losses at the gene ends were 7 bases for V and 5 bases for J; bases not matched to a gene: 8. This CDR3 contains 14 residues. Germline assignment: CDR1 SEHNR and CDR2 FQNEAQ (reference sequence). Here the CDR3 reads CASKYAGAHNEQFF. The DNA of the CDR3 is TGTGCCAGCAAGTATGCGGGAGCCCACAATGAGCAGTTCTTC. Based on the CDR3 plus reference TRBV7-9 and TRBJ2-1, the full variable domain is DTGVSQNPRHKITKRGQNVTFRCDPISEHNRLYWYRQTLGQGPEFLTYFQNEAQLEKSRLLSDRFSAERPKGSFSTLEIQRTEQGDSAMYLCASKYAGAHNEQFFGPGTRLTVL.

There are many counts of this clonotype. The chain combines TRBV6-2 or TRBV6-3 with TRBJ1-5; possible D gene TRBD1, 5 bases. The CDR3 has 16 residues. Trimming took 5 bases from V and 3 from J, leaving 17 bases between them. CDR1 MNHEY and CDR2 SVGEGT come from the germline V gene. The CDR3 DNA reads as TGTGCCAGCAGTGAAGGAACAGGAAACTACAATCAGCCCCAGCATTTT. It is translated as CASSEGTGNYNQPQHF.

This clonotype has only one observation. The chain links TRBV18 to TRBJ2-7; 7 bases are a match to TRBD2. This CDR3 comprises 15 residues. Trimming at V came to 4 bases and at J to 4 bases, leaving 10 bases not matched to a gene. Germline V gene data show CDR1 as KGHSH and CDR2 as LQKENI. Written as DNA, the CDR3 is TGTGCCAGCTCACACGGGAGCCGGGAGGTATACGAGCAGTACTTC. Encoded protein: CASSHGSREVYEQYF.

This clonotype has more than one count but fewer than ten. This chain connects TRBV5-1 to TRBJ2-1; 10 nucleotides match TRBD2. The CDR3 has 18 amino acids. V lost 1 base and J lost 0; bases outside the gene matches: 7. CDR1 is SGHRS and CDR2 is YFSETQ in the germline V gene. CDR3 sequence reads: CASSLTSGTTSSYNEQFF. For the CDR3, the DNA is TGCGCCAGCAGCTTGACTAGCGGGACGACGAGCTCCTACAATGAGCAGTTCTTC.

The J gene is TRBJ2-7, the V gene TRBV3-1; D is unresolved. Germline values: CDR1 LGHDT, CDR2 YNNKEL (reference sequence). CDR3 size: 14 residues. V was clipped by 1 base and J by 4 bases, with 11 bases between them. The CDR3 DNA sequence: TGTGCCAGCAGCCAAGGCCGACTTCAGTACGAGCAGTACTTC. This translates into CASSQGRLQYEQYF.

The chain uses TRBV20-1 and TRBJ2-3, with D maybe TRBD2 (6 bases). The CDR3 length is 12 residues. The germline V and J ends were trimmed by 2 bases and 5 bases, with 8 bases remaining between them. CDR1 DFQATT and CDR2 SNEGSKA come from the germline V gene (reference sequence). DNA of the CDR3: TGCAGTGCTAGACCGCGGGGAGATACGCAGTATTTT. The encoded protein is CSARPRGDTQYF.

This clonotype showed up just once. This may be a read error, as it is one base from a much larger clone. The rearrangement uses TRBV7-8 and TRBJ2-5; 11 positions agree with TRBD2. Matching the DNA end better, TRBJ2-1 makes the J call doubtful. This CDR3 is built from 16 residues. Germline V gene sequence: CDR1 SGHVS, CDR2 FQNEAQ. The CDR3 DNA follows: TGTGCCAGCAGCCAAGGGACTAGCGGACCCTACAATGAGCAGTTCTTC. Its protein product is CASSQGTSGPYNEQFF.

Many counts were recorded for this clonotype. V and J are TRBV6-5 and TRBJ2-3, with D perhaps TRBD1 (6 bases). Germline loops: CDR1 MNHEY, CDR2 SVGAGI. The CDR3 spans 17 residues. The V and J ends lost 2 bases and 3 bases respectively, with 18 bases between them. The CDR3 region is CASSYRQGSVGTDTQYF. The CDR3 nucleotides are TGTGCCAGCAGTTACAGGCAGGGGTCGGTTGGTACAGATACGCAGTATTTT.

This clonotype was counted at least ten times. The gene calls are TRBV12-3 or TRBV12-4 and TRBJ1-3; D remains unclear. CDR3 length equals 14 residues. The V gene lost 7 bases and the J gene lost 0 bases, with 10 bases spanning the gap. The CDR3 region has the DNA TGTGCCAGCACCGTCCGGAGCTCTGGAAACACCATATATTTT. It yields the protein CASTVRSSGNTIYF.

This clonotype was picked up many times. The gene calls are TRBV5-1 and TRBJ2-7, with 11 bases fitting TRBD2. Germline assignment: CDR1 SGHRS and CDR2 YFSETQ. V dropped 4 bases and J dropped 7; count of bases not matched to a gene: 10. The CDR3 contains 15 residues. CDR3 nucleotide sequence: TGCGCCAGCAGCCGCGATAGCGGGAGGGCCGGTGAGCAGTACTTC. Amino acid sequence: CASSRDSGRAGEQYF.

V gene TRBV7-7 combines with J gene TRBJ2-1; 10 nucleotides align to TRBD2. The CDR3 has 13 amino acids. CDR1 and CDR2 from the germline V gene are SSHAT and FNYEAQ (reference sequence). This CDR3 reads CASAQREGREQFF. In nucleotides, the CDR3 is TGTGCTAGCGCCCAGCGGGAGGGGAGGGAGCAGTTCTTC.

This clonotype came up many times. The J gene is TRBJ2-3, the V gene TRBV28; the match to TRBD2 covers 8 bases. Germline assignment: CDR1 MDHEN and CDR2 SYDVKM. The CDR3 length is 16 residues. V gave up 5 bases and J gave up 2 bases; unmatched junction bases: 9. CDR3 loop: CASSPQPLAATDTQYF. The CDR3 nucleotides read TGTGCCAGCAGTCCCCAACCACTAGCGGCCACAGATACGCAGTATTTT.

This clonotype has more than one count but fewer than ten. The chain joins TRBV20-1 to TRBJ1-4, with D possibly being TRBD1 (6 bases). Trimming left V 6 bases short and J 8 bases short, with 16 bases between. CDR3 length equals 13 residues. Germline V gene data show CDR1 as DFQATT and CDR2 as SNEGSKA (reference sequence). The CDR3: CSASGALDEKLFF. In nucleotides, the CDR3 is TGCAGTGCCTCAGGGGCCCTGGACGAAAAACTGTTTTTT.

A few counts support this clonotype. The chain couples TRBV29-1 to TRBJ2-7; TRBD2 aligns across 11 bases. CDR3 length: 14 amino acids. Per the germline V gene, CDR1 is SQVTM and CDR2 is ANQGSEA. V dropped 6 bases and J dropped 4; count of bases not matched to a gene: 8. DNA for the CDR3: TGCAGCGTCATGCTGACTAGCGGGGTATACGAGCAGTACTTC. Its protein is CSVMLTSGVYEQYF.

This clonotype was seen ten or more times. V usage is TRBV29-1 and J usage is TRBJ2-7, with D possibly being TRBD2 (5 bases). The length of the CDR3 is 10 residues. Per the germline V gene, CDR1 is SQVTM and CDR2 is ANQGSEA. V lost 4 bases to trimming and J lost 7 bases, with 8 bases between them. CDR3 region: CSVGTGEQYF. For the CDR3, the DNA is TGCAGCGTTGGGACTGGGGAGCAGTACTTC.

Many counts were recorded for this clonotype. The CDR3 bases are TGCAGTGCTAGAGACCAAGAGACCCAGTACTTC. It is translated as CSARDQETQYF. This chain joins TRBV20-1 and TRBJ2-5; no firm D call. The length of the CDR3 is 11 residues. Trimming shortened V by 0 bases and J by 1 base, and 0 bases separated the two germline ends. Germline CDR1 DFQATT, CDR2 SNEGSKA (reference sequence).

This clonotype was counted a single time. This chain's CDR3 is CASSIWGSEQYF. CDR3 sequence (DNA): TGTGCCAGTAGTATTTGGGGTAGCGAGCAGTACTTC. The V call is TRBV19, the J call TRBJ2-7; no firm D call. The CDR3 has 12 residues. Trimming removed 3 bases from V and 6 bases from J, with 9 bases in between. Germline V gives CDR1 LNHDA, CDR2 SQIVND (reference sequence).